Detailed here is one T cell receptor beta chain. Sequencing was performed with immunoSEQ multiplex PCR; in TCRdb, only in-frame clones are kept and a portion is missing. The repertoire consists of fewer than 150,000 clones, with about 89% occurring once and the leading ten covering 3.5% to 4.5%. The sample is drawn from a study of blood T cell repertoires in COVID-19. Turning to the study itself: The cDNA or gDNA used as material had been derived from T cells, B-cell-depleted T cells, or PBMCs.

The trim removed 4 bases at V and 0 bases at J, leaving 5 bases unmatched. The germline V gene encodes CDR1 SGHRS and CDR2 YFSETQ. This CDR3 is built from 16 residues. The J gene is TRBJ2-3, the V gene TRBV5-1, with TRBD2 matching over 10 bases. Sequencing input: peripheral blood. The receptor's source is a woman between 55 and 75 years old with acute or convalescent COVID-19. Here the CDR3 reads CASSVGLAVSTDTQYF. CDR3 sequence (DNA): TGCGCCAGCAGCGTCGGACTAGCGGTTAGCACAGATACGCAGTATTTT.